This entry lists 20 T cell receptor beta chains sequenced from one sample in a study of blood T cell repertoires in COVID-19. Assay: immunoSEQ multiplex PCR; the TCRdb copy retains only in-frame clones and omits some. The table lists some 400,000 clones, around 87% of them singletons. The sequenced material came from peripheral blood. These receptors all come from a woman aged 55 to 70 with COVID-19, enrolled during active disease.

This clone was observed a few times. The genes are TRBV7-6 and TRBJ1-1, with D possibly matching TRBD1 (5 bases). The germline gives CDR1 SGHVS, CDR2 FNYEAQ. The CDR3 has 16 residues. Trimming shortened V by 6 bases and J by 3 bases, and 20 bases separated the two germline ends. Here the CDR3 DNA reads TGTGCCAGCAGTGGGGGTTTGGCAGGGAGGGACACTGAAGCTTTCTTT. This translates into CASSGGLAGRDTEAFF.

The chain joins TRBV5-1 to TRBJ1-5; TRBD1 is a possible D gene (5 bases). Trimming took 0 bases from V and 4 from J, leaving 11 bases between them. CDR1 is SGHRS and CDR2 is YFSETQ in the germline V gene. The CDR3 length is 15 residues. Here the CDR3 reads CASSLVSGVNQPQHF. CDR3 sequence (DNA): TGCGCCAGCAGCTTGGTATCGGGGGTGAATCAGCCCCAGCATTTT.

The gene calls are TRBV4-2 and TRBJ2-3; 7 bases line up with TRBD1. Germline V gives CDR1 LGHNA, CDR2 YNFKEQ. CDR3 length equals 17 residues. With V trimmed by 2 bases and J by 6 bases, 14 bases remained unmatched. DNA of the CDR3: TGTGCCAGCAGCCAAATTATTGGGCCCACCAGGGGGGATACGCAGTATTTT. Translated, it gives CASSQIIGPTRGDTQYF.

The J gene is TRBJ1-1, the V gene TRBV6-6; 11 bases fit TRBD1. With 9 bases clipped from V and 3 bases from J, the junction kept 6 bases outside the gene matches. Germline V CDR1 and CDR2: MNHNY, SVGAGI (reference sequence). The CDR3 is 14 amino acids. The CDR3 coding sequence is TGTGCCAGTAGGACAGGGGGCAGGTACACTGAAGCTTTCTTT. Its protein product is CASRTGGRYTEAFF.

J is TRBJ2-7 and V is TRBV5-1; D remains ambiguous. The CDR3 is 14 amino acids. Between the trimmed V and J ends, which lost 0 bases and 2 bases, there was a span of 9 bases. In germline, CDR1 is SGHRS, CDR2 YFSETQ. The CDR3 loop reads CASSLVLVTYEQYF. The CDR3, as DNA: TGCGCCAGCAGCTTGGTCCTAGTAACCTACGAGCAGTACTTC.

The sample holds a few counts of this clone. CDR3: CASSFSLAGLTYEQYF. CDR3 nucleotide sequence: TGTGCCAGCAGTTTTTCACTAGCGGGACTTACCTACGAGCAGTACTTC. V usage is TRBV27 and J usage is TRBJ2-7; 10 nucleotides match TRBD2. Germline loops: CDR1 MNHEY, CDR2 SMNVEV (reference sequence). Germline trimming cut 3 bases from V and 2 bases from J; bases unmatched to any gene: 7. The CDR3 extends over 16 amino acids.

The chain combines TRBV11-2 with TRBJ1-3; D is undetermined. The CDR3 loop spans 14 amino acids. The V end was cut by 5 bases, the J end by 1 base, with 9 bases between. Germline V CDR1 and CDR2: SGHAT, FQNNGV. The CDR3 protein is CASSRGVSGNTIYF. CDR3 nucleotide sequence: TGTGCCAGCAGCCGCGGCGTTTCTGGAAACACCATATATTTT. Full variable domain (missing parts from reference TRBV11-2 and TRBJ1-3): EAGVAQSPRYKIIEKRQSVAFWCNPISGHATLYWYQQILGQGPKLLIQFQNNGVVDDSQLPKDRFSAERLKGVDSTLKIQPAKLEDSAVYLCASSRGVSGNTIYFGEGSWLTVV.

The chain couples TRBV3-1 (or the pseudogene TRBV3-2) to TRBJ2-5; D is possibly TRBD1 (6 bases). Germline V gives CDR1 LGHDT, CDR2 YNNKEL (reference sequence). V lost 4 bases to trimming and J lost 4 bases, with 16 bases between them. CDR3 length: 15 amino acids. CDR3 sequence reads: CASSRRQAVLETQYF. The CDR3 DNA is TGTGCCAGCAGCCGCAGACAGGCGGTGTTAGAGACCCAGTACTTC.

The rearrangement links TRBV27 to TRBJ1-1; D gene uncertain. The CDR3 runs to 14 residues. V was trimmed by 5 bases and J by 6 bases, leaving 16 bases between them. Germline V lookup: CDR1 MNHEY, CDR2 SMNVEV (reference sequence). DNA for the CDR3: TGTGCCAGCAGTCCCCGGGAAGGTGGGGCTGAAGCTTTCTTT. Amino acids: CASSPREGGAEAFF.

The rearrangement links TRBV6-5 to TRBJ1-1, with 8 bases that match TRBD1. The germline V gene has CDR1 MNHEY and CDR2 SVGAGI. This CDR3 spans 13 amino acids. The ends lost 7 bases at V and 5 bases at J; junction bases unmatched: 6. CDR3 bases: TGTGCCAGCATTGGACAGGGAAAAACTGAAGCTTTCTTT. Translated, it gives CASIGQGKTEAFF.

Note on this clone: Other DNA variants within this sample encode the same CDR3. The rearrangement links TRBV19 to TRBJ1-2, with D maybe TRBD1 (6 bases). The length of the CDR3 is 13 residues. V was shortened by 6 bases and J by 4 bases, with 12 bases between the two germline ends. CDR1 is LNHDA and CDR2 is SQIVND in the germline V gene (reference sequence). The CDR3 sequence: CASRRTGIYGYTF. CDR3 nucleotide sequence: TGTGCCAGTAGACGTACAGGGATCTATGGCTACACCTTC.

The gene calls are TRBV7-3 and TRBJ1-2; the match to TRBD1 covers 7 bases. This CDR3 is 21 amino acids long. The germline V gene encodes CDR1 SGHTA and CDR2 FQGTGA. V was pared by 4 bases and J by 5 bases, with 28 bases of the junction left unmatched. The CDR3 bases are TGTGCCAGCAGCTCCTTATATAGGGGGCAAACTCCTCCGGCGGTGGGGTATGGCTACACCTTC. This sequence encodes CASSSLYRGQTPPAVGYGYTF. The full variable domain, completed using reference TRBV7-3 and TRBJ1-2, is GAGVSQTPSNKVTEKGKYVELRCDPISGHTALYWYRQSLGQGPEFLIYFQGTGAADDSGLPNDRFFAVRPEGSVSTLKIQRTERGDSAVYLCASSSLYRGQTPPAVGYGYTFGSGTRLTVV.

The chain employs TRBV9 and TRBJ2-2, with D possibly being TRBD2 (5 bases). This CDR3 has 16 residues. Per the germline V gene, CDR1 is SGDLS and CDR2 is YYNGEE. Trimming left V 4 bases short and J 3 bases short, with 16 bases between. CDR3 coding DNA: TGTGCCAGCAGCCCGAGCAGCGGCAGTTACACCGGGGAGCTGTTTTTT. The encoded protein is CASSPSSGSYTGELFF.

This sequence joins TRBV5-1 and TRBJ1-2, with 7 bases aligning to TRBD1. The CDR3 totals 13 residues. Unmatched junction bases numbered 4, after V lost 5 bases and J lost 3 bases. Looked up from germline, CDR1 is SGHRS and CDR2 is YFSETQ. The CDR3 spells CASRDGTDYGYTF. The CDR3 DNA reads as TGCGCCAGCAGAGACGGGACAGACTATGGCTACACCTTC.

The V call is TRBV7-9, the J call TRBJ2-7, with a tentative D call TRBD2 (5 bases). Germline lookup yields CDR1 SEHNR and CDR2 FQNEAQ (reference sequence). CDR3 length: 17 residues. Trimming pared 0 bases from V and 0 bases from J, leaving 15 bases between. As DNA, the CDR3 is TGTGCCAGCAGCTTAGCGGGTGTCGGTGGAGGCTCCTACGAGCAGTACTTC. Its translation is CASSLAGVGGGSYEQYF.

The V and J genes are TRBV6-5 and TRBJ2-7, with 9 bases identical to TRBD1. J lost 6 bases, V lost 5 bases, and 8 bases had no gene match. CDR3 length: 14 residues. Germline V gene lookup returns CDR1 MNHEY and CDR2 SVGAGI. CDR3 DNA: TGTGCCAGCAGTACAAGGGACAGGGAAAGCGAGCAGTACTTC. It codes for CASSTRDRESEQYF.

The genes are TRBV3-1 (or the pseudogene TRBV3-2) and TRBJ1-2, with D hard to call. The CDR3 has 13 amino acids. The V end was cut by 4 bases, the J end by 4 bases, with 10 bases between. CDR1 and CDR2 (germline): LGHDT, YNNKEL (reference sequence). The CDR3 bases are TGTGCCAGCAGCCGCCAAGGGAGCTATGGCTACACCTTC. Translating it yields CASSRQGSYGYTF.

Regarding this clone: One end of the junction is discordant with germline, which a read error may explain. V and J are TRBV5-1 and TRBJ2-7; D may be TRBD1 (5 bases). Germline CDR1 SGHRS, CDR2 YFSETQ. This CDR3 contains 15 residues. The CDR3 nucleotides read TGCGCCAGCAGCTTGATAACTGGACACTCCAACGAGCAGTACTTC. Protein product: CASSLITGHSNEQYF.

Note on this clone: One end of the junction fails to match germline, which may point to a read error. The rearrangement uses TRBV2 and TRBJ2-2, with 7 bases matching TRBD2. CDR3 length: 15 residues. The germline V gene encodes CDR1 SNHLY and CDR2 FYNNEI. CDR3 bases: TGTGCCAGCAGGGAAGGACTAGAAAACACCGGGGAGCTGTTTTTT. Amino acids: CASREGLENTGELFF.

The rearrangement uses TRBV18 and TRBJ1-5, with D hard to call. The V gene lost 3 bases and the J gene lost 3 bases, with 9 bases spanning the gap. Germline V gene sequence: CDR1 KGHSH, CDR2 LQKENI. The CDR3 length is 14 residues. DNA of the CDR3: TGTGCCAGCTCACCCCGTCGCGACAATCAGCCCCAGCATTTT. It encodes CASSPRRDNQPQHF.